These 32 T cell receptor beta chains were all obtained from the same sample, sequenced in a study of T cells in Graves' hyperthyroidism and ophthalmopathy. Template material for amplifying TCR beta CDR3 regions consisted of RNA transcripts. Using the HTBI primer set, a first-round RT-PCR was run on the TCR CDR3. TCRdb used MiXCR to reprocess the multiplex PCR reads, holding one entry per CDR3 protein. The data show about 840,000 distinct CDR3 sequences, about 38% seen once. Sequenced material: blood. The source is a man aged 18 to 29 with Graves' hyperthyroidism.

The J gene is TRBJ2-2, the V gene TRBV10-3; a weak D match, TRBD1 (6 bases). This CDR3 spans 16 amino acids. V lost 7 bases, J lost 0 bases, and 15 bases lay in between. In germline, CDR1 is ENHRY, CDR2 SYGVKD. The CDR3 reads CAITKGTSANTGELFF. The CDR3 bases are TGTGCCATCACGAAAGGGACAAGCGCGAACACCGGGGAGCTGTTTTTT.

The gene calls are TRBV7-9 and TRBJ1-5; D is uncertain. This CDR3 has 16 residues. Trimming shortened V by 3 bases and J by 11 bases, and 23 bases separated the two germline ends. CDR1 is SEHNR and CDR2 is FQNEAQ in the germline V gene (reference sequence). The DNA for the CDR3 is TGTGCCAGCAGCTTGTCTGGCCTAGCGGGAGAAGAGACCCAGCATTTT. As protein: CASSLSGLAGEETQHF. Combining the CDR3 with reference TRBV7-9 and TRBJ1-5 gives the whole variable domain DTGVSQNPRHKITKRGQNVTFRCDPISEHNRLYWYRQTLGQGPEFLTYFQNEAQLEKSRLLSDRFSAERPKGSFSTLEIQRTEQGDSAMYLCASSLSGLAGEETQHFGDGTRLSIL.

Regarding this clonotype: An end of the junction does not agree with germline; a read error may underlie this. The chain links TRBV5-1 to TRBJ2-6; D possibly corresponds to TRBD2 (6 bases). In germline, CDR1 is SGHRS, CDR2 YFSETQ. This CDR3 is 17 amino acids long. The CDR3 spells CASSSGTYNGGANVLTF. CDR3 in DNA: TGCGCCAGCAGCTCCGGGACTTACAATGGCGGGGCCAACGTCCTAACTTTC.

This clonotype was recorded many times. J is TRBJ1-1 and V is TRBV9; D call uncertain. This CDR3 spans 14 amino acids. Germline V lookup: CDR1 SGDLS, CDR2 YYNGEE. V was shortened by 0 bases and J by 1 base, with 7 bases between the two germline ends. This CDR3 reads CASSVEPGNTEAFF. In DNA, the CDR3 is TGTGCCAGCAGCGTAGAGCCGGGGAACACTGAAGCTTTCTTT.

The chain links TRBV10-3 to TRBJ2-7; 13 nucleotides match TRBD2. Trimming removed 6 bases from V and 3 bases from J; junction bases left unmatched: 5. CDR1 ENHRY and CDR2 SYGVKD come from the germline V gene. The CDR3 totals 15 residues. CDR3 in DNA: TGTGCCATCAGCGGGACTAGCGGGACCAGCTACGAGCAGTACTTC. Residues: CAISGTSGTSYEQYF.

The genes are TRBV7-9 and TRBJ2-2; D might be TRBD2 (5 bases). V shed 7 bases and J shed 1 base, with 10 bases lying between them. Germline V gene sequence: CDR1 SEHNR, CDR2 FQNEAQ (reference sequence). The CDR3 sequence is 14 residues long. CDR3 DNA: TGTGCCAGCAATCGGGGTGGGAACACCGGGGAGCTGTTTTTT. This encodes CASNRGGNTGELFF.

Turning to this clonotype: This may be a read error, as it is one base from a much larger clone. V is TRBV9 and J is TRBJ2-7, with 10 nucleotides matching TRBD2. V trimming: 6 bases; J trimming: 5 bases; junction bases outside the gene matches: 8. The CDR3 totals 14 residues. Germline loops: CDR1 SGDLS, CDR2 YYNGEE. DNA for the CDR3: TGTGCCAGCAACATAGCGGGAGGTGGGAACGAGCAGTACTTC. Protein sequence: CASNIAGGGNEQYF.

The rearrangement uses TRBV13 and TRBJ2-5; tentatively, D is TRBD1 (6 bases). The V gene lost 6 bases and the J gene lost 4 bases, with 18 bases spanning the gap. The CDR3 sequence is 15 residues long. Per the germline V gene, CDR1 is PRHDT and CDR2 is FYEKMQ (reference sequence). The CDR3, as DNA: TGTGCCAGCAGGCAAAGTGGGGGCCGGGGAGAGACCCAGTACTTC. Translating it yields CASRQSGGRGETQYF. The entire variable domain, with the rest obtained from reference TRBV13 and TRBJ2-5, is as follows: AAGVIQSPRHLIKEKRETATLKCYPIPRHDTVYWYQQGPGQDPQFLISFYEKMQSDKGSIPDRFSAQQFSDYHSELNMSSLELGDSALYFCASRQSGGRGETQYFGPGTRLLVL.

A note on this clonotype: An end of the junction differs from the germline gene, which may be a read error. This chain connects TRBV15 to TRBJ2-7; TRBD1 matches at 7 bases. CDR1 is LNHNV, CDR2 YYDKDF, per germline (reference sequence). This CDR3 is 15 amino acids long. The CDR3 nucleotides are TGTGCCACCAGCAGAGGCAGGGGGAGCTCCTACGGGCAGTACTTT. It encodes CATSRGRGSSYGQYF.

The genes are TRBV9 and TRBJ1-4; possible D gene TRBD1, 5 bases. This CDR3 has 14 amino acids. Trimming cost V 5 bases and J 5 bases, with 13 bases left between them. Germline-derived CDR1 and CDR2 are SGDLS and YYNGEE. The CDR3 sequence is CASSFLGPNEKLFF. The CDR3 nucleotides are TGTGCCAGCAGTTTCCTGGGGCCCAATGAAAAACTGTTTTTT.

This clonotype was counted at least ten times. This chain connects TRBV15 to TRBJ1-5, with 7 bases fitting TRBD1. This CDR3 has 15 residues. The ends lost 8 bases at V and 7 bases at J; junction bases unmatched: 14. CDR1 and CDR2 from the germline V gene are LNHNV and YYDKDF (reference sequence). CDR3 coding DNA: TGTGCCACCCACCCGGGGGGAGGGGGCGGACAGCCCCAGCATTTT. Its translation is CATHPGGGGGQPQHF.

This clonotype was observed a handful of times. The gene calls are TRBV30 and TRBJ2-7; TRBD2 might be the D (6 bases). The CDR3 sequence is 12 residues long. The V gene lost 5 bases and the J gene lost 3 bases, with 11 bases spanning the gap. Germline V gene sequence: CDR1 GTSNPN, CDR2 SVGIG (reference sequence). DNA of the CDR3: TGTGCCTGGGGGGGAGCGGGCTACGAGCAGTACTTC. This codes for CAWGGAGYEQYF.

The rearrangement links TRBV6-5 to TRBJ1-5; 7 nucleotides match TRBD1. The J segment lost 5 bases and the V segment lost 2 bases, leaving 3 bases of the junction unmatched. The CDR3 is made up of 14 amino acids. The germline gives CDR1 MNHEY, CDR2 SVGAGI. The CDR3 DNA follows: TGTGCCAGCAGTTACAGGGACAGCCATCAGCCCCAGCATTTT. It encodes CASSYRDSHQPQHF.

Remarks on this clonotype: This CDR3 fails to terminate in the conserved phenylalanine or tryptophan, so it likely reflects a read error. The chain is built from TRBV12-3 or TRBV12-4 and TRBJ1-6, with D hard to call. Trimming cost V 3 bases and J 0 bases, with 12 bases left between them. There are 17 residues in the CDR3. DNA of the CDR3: TGTGCCAGCAGTTTGTGGGGTGGCGGCTCCTATAATTCACCCCTCCACCTT. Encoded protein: CASSLWGGGSYNSPLHL.

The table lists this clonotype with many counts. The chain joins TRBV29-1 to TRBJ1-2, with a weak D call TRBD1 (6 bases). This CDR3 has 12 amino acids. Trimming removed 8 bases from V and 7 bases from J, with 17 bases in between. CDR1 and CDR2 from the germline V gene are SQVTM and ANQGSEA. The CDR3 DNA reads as TGCAGCTTCCTATCGGGGGCAGCTGGCTACACCTTC. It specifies CSFLSGAAGYTF.

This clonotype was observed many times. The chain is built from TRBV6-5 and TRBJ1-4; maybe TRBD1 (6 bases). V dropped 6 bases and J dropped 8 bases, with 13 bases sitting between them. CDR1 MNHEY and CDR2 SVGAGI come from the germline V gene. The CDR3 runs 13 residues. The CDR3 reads CASSPDSDEKLFF. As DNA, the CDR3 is TGTGCCAGCAGCCCGGACAGTGACGAAAAACTGTTTTTT.

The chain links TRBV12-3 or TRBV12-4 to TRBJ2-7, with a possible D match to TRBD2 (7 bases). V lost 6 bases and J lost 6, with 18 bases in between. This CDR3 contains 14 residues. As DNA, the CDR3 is TGTGCCAGCAGGGGACTCGGGGGGCCCGGCGAGCAGTACTTC. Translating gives CASRGLGGPGEQYF.

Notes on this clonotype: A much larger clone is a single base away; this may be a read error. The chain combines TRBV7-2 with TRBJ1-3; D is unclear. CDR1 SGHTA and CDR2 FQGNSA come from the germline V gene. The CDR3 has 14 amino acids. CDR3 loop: CASSLARAGNAIYF. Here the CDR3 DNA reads TGTGCCAGCAGCTTGGCAAGGGCTGGAAACGCCATATATTTT. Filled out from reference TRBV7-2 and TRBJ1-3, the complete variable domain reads GAGVSQSPSNKVTEKGKDVELRCDPISGHTALYWYRQSLGQGLEFLIYFQGNSAPDKSGLPSDRFSAERTGGSVSTLTIQRTQQEDSAVYLCASSLARAGNAIYFGEGSWLTVV.

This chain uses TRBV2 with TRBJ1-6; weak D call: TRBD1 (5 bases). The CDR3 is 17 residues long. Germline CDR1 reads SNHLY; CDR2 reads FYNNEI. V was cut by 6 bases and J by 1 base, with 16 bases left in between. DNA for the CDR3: TGTGCCAGCAGCTTAGGGGCGGGTTTATCCTATAATTCACCCCTCCACTTT. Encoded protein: CASSLGAGLSYNSPLHF.

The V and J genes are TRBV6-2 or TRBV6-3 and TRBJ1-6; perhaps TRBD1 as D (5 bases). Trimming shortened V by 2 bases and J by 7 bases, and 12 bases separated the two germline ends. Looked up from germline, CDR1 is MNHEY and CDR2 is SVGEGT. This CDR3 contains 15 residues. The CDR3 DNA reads TGTGCCAGCAGTTACAAAAGGGGAGGCAATTCACCCCTCCACTTT. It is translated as CASSYKRGGNSPLHF.

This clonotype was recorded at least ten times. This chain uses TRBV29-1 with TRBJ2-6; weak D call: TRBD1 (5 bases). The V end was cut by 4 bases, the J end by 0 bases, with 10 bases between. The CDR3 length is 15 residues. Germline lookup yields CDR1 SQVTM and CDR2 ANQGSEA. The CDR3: CSVGGSSSGANVLTF. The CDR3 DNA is TGCAGCGTTGGGGGCAGTTCCTCTGGGGCCAACGTCCTGACTTTC.

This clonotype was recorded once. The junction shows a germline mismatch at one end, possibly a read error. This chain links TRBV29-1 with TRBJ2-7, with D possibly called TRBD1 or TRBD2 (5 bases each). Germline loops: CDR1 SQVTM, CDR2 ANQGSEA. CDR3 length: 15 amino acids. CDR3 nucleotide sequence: TGCAGCGTTGAAGACGGGACCCCGCCAAGCTACGAGCAGCACTTC. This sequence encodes CSVEDGTPPSYEQHF.

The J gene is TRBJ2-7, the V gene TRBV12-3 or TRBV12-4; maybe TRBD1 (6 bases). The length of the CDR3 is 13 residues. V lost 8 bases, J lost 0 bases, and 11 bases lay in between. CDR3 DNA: TGTGCCAGCGGACAAGGGGGCTCCTACGAGCAGTACTTC. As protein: CASGQGGSYEQYF.

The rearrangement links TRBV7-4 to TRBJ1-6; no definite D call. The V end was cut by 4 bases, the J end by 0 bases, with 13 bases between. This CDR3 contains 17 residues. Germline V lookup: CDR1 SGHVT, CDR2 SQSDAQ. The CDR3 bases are TGTGCCAGCAGCTCGACTGATTCAAGCTCCTATAATTCACCCCTCCACTTT. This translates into CASSSTDSSSYNSPLHF. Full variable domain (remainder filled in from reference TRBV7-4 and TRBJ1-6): GAGVSQSPRYKVAKRGRDVALRCDSISGHVTLYWYRQTLGQGSEVLTYSQSDAQRDKSGRPSGRFSAERPERSVSTLKIQRTEQGDSAVYLCASSSTDSSSYNSPLHFGNGTRLTVT.

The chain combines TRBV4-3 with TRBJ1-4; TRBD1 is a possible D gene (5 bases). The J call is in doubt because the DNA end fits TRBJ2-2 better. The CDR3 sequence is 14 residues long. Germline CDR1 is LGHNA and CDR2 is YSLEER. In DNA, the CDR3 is TGCGCCAGCAGCCAAGGACAGCCAAGTGGGGAGCTGTTTTTT. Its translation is CASSQGQPSGELFF.

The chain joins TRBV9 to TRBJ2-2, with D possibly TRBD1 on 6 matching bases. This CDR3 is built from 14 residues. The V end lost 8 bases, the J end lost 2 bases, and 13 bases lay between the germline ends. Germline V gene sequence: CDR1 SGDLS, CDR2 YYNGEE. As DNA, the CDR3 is TGTGCCAGAAAAGGGGGACATAACACCGGGGAGCTGTTTTTT. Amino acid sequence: CARKGGHNTGELFF.

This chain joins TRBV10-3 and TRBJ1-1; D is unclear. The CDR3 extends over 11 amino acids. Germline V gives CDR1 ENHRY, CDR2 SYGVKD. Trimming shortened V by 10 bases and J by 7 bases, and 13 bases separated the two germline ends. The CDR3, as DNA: TGTGCCAGCCAGTCGGGGAGTGAAGCTTTCTTT. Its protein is CASQSGSEAFF.

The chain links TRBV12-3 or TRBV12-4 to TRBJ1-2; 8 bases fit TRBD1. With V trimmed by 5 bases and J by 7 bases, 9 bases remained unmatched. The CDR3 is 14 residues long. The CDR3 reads CASSLGQGNIGYTF. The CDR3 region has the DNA TGTGCCAGCAGTCTCGGACAGGGAAATATTGGCTACACCTTC.

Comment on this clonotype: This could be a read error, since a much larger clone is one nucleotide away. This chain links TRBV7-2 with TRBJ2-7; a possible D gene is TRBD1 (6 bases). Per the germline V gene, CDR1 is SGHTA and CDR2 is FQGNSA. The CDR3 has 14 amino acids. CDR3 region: CASSLANRAHEQHF. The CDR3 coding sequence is TGTGCCAGCAGCTTAGCGAACAGGGCCCACGAGCAGCACTTC.

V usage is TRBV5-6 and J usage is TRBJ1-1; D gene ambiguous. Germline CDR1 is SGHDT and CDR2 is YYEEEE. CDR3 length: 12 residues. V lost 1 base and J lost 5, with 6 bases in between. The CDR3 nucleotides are TGTGCCAGCAGCTTGAAAGTGACTGAAGCTTTCTTT. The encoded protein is CASSLKVTEAFF.

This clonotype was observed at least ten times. DNA of the CDR3: TGCAGTGCTAGACCGGGACCGGATATGTTCTACGAGCAGTACTTC. This codes for CSARPGPDMFYEQYF. V and J are TRBV20-1 and TRBJ2-7; D is possibly TRBD1 or TRBD2 (5 bases each). CDR1 is DFQATT, CDR2 SNEGSKA, per germline (reference sequence). This CDR3 is 15 amino acids long. The ends were cut back, 2 bases at V and 3 bases at J, with 17 bases in the middle.

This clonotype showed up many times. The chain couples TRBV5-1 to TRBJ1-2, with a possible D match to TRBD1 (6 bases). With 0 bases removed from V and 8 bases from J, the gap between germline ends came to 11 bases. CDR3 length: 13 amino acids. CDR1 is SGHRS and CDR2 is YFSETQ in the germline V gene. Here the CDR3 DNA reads TGCGCCAGCAGCTTGGAGGGGGGAGACGGCTACACCTTC. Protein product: CASSLEGGDGYTF.